This T cell receptor beta chain was found in a study of T cells after yellow fever vaccination. Study-level information: Fractions low in cell number were prepared with SMART-Seq v4 Ultra Low Input. Overall study results and limits: Overall, a small share of clonotypes was seen in both CD4 and CD8 compartments.

This clonotype was detected ten times or more. The antigen is not known. Conversion of TCR transcripts into cDNA relied on 5'RACE template switching, which added a universal primer site and UMIs. TCRdb recomputed calls from the 5' RACE reads with MiXCR, one row per CDR3 protein. The repertoire includes a few hundred thousand distinct CDR3 sequences, approximately 3.9% of them detected once, and roughly a quarter sits in the top ten. V lost 6 bases and J lost 5, with 13 bases in between. The germline CDR1 and CDR2 sequences are MNHEY and SVGAGI. This CDR3 comprises 13 residues. The V call is TRBV6-5, the J call TRBJ1-1, with no clear D. This TCR derives from a man aged 18-30 years who received the YFV17D yellow fever vaccine. The sequenced sample was PBMCs, obtained on the day of the yellow fever booster vaccination. For the CDR3, the DNA is TGTGCCAGCAGCCTAGGAGGAAGGACTGAAGCTTTCTTT. As protein: CASSLGGRTEAFF.